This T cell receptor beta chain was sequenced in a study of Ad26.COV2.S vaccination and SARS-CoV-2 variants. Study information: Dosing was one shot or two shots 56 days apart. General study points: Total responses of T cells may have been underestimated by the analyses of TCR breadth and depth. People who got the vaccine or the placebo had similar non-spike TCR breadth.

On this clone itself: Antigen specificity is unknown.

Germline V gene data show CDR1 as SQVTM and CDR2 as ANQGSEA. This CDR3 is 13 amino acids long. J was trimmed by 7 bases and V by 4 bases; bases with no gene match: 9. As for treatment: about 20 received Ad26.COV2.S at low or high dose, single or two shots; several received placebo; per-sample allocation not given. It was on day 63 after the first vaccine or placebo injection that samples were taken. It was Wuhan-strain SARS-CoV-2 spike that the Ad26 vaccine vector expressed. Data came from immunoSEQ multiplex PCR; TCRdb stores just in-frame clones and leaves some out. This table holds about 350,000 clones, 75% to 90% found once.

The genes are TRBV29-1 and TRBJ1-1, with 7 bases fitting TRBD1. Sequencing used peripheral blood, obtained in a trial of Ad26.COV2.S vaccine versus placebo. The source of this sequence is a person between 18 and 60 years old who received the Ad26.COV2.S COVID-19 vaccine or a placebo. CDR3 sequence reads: CSVAKWGDSEAFF. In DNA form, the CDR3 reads TGCAGCGTTGCTAAGTGGGGGGACAGTGAAGCTTTCTTT.